The 29 T cell receptor beta chains below were found in one sample sequenced in a study of cytomegalovirus exposure and HLA in healthy donors. The PCR employed 60 Vbeta primers together with 13 Jbeta primers. Data came from immunoSEQ multiplex PCR; TCRdb stores just in-frame clones and leaves some out. The table shows 150,000 to 200,000 clones, with 82% occurring only once. Sequenced material: PBMCs. These receptors were collected from a woman aged 18-29 years in good health and CMV-seronegative.

The rearrangement links TRBV4-1 to TRBJ2-7; TRBD2 aligns across 9 bases. V trimming: 2 bases; J trimming: 2 bases; junction bases outside the gene matches: 4. There are 15 residues in the CDR3. The germline gives CDR1 MGHRA, CDR2 YSYEKL. The CDR3 DNA follows: TGCGCCAGCAGCCAAACTAGCGGGTATACCTACGAGCAGTACTTC. Translated: CASSQTSGYTYEQYF.

This rearrangement joins TRBV25-1 to TRBJ1-1; unclear D gene. This CDR3 has 12 amino acids. In germline, CDR1 is MGHDK, CDR2 SYGVNS. V was trimmed by 6 bases and J by 4 bases, leaving 9 bases between them. CDR3: CASSGKVTEAFF. CDR3 DNA sequence: TGTGCCAGCAGCGGGAAGGTCACTGAAGCTTTCTTT.

The chain links TRBV18 to TRBJ2-2; D is uncertain. The CDR3 runs 16 residues. Germline CDR1 reads KGHSH; CDR2 reads LQKENI. V was trimmed by 6 bases and J by 4 bases, leaving 18 bases between them. The CDR3 spells CASSPVPRMATGELFF. The CDR3 DNA sequence: TGTGCCAGCTCCCCCGTTCCTAGGATGGCCACCGGGGAGCTGTTTTTT. The full variable domain, its missing parts supplied by reference TRBV18 and TRBJ2-2, is NAGVMQNPRHLVRRRGQEARLRCSPMKGHSHVYWYRQLPEEGLKFMVYLQKENIIDESGMPKERFSAEFPKEGPSILRIQQVVRGDSAAYFCASSPVPRMATGELFFGEGSRLTVL.

The V gene is TRBV6-1, the J gene TRBJ1-1; D is undetermined. CDR1 MNHNS and CDR2 SASEGT come from the germline V gene. The ends were cut back, 6 bases at V and 5 bases at J, with 7 bases in the middle. The CDR3 runs to 11 residues. The CDR3 is CASSGWTEAFF. CDR3 in DNA: TGTGCCAGCAGCGGTTGGACTGAAGCTTTCTTT.

The CDR3 reads CASSIFPGTNYGYTF. The CDR3 DNA sequence: TGTGCCAGTAGTATTTTCCCAGGCACTAACTATGGCTACACCTTC. This sequence joins TRBV19 and TRBJ1-2, with unresolved D. V was cut by 3 bases and J by 0 bases, with 11 bases left in between. The germline gives CDR1 LNHDA, CDR2 SQIVND (reference sequence). CDR3 length: 15 residues.

The chain has TRBV10-3 and TRBJ2-3, with D uncertain. This CDR3 has 15 amino acids. The V end lost 0 bases, the J end lost 2 bases, and 9 bases lay between the germline ends. CDR1 is ENHRY, CDR2 SYGVKD, per germline. CDR3 sequence: CAISESNSATDTQYF. In nucleotides, the CDR3 is TGTGCCATCAGTGAGTCGAACTCTGCCACAGATACGCAGTATTTT.

This clone appeared once. The chain links TRBV28 to TRBJ1-1; 7 nucleotides line up with TRBD1. CDR3 size: 14 residues. CDR1 is MDHEN and CDR2 is SYDVKM in the germline V gene. Losses at the gene ends were 2 bases for V and 5 bases for J; bases not matched to a gene: 5. The CDR3 protein is CASSLKGAWTEAFF. In DNA form, the CDR3 reads TGTGCCAGCAGTTTAAAGGGGGCCTGGACTGAAGCTTTCTTT.

The gene calls are TRBV11-2 and TRBJ2-1; TRBD2 is a possible D gene (5 bases). The CDR3 runs 15 residues. Trimming removed 0 bases from V and 7 bases from J, with 13 bases in between. Germline CDR1 is SGHAT and CDR2 is FQNNGV. The CDR3 region is CASSLENLGGNEQFF. CDR3 coding DNA: TGTGCCAGCAGCTTAGAGAACCTAGGAGGTAATGAGCAGTTCTTC.

The chain employs TRBV6-5 and TRBJ2-1; 9 bases align to TRBD2. This CDR3 comprises 15 residues. The ends lost 5 bases at V and 5 bases at J; junction bases unmatched: 7. The germline gives CDR1 MNHEY, CDR2 SVGAGI. The CDR3 sequence is CASSPTSGTNNEQFF. CDR3 DNA: TGTGCCAGCAGTCCGACTAGCGGAACAAACAATGAGCAGTTCTTC.

There are a few counts of this clone. The chain uses TRBV19 and TRBJ2-7; TRBD1 might be the D (6 bases). This CDR3 has 13 residues. V was cut by 6 bases and J by 0 bases, with 9 bases left in between. The germline gives CDR1 LNHDA, CDR2 SQIVND (reference sequence). This CDR3 is CASRDSHSYEQYF. In DNA, the CDR3 is TGTGCCAGTAGGGACAGTCACTCCTACGAGCAGTACTTC.

The chain carries TRBV18 and TRBJ2-1, with TRBD2 identical over 7 bases. CDR1 KGHSH and CDR2 LQKENI come from the germline V gene. With 3 bases clipped from V and 8 bases from J, the junction kept 22 bases outside the gene matches. The CDR3 covers 19 residues. CDR3 region: CASSPGVGGGTLPTYEQFF. In DNA, the CDR3 is TGTGCCAGCTCACCCGGGGTCGGGGGAGGGACCCTACCGACGTATGAGCAGTTCTTC.

The chain carries TRBV18 and TRBJ1-1, with D perhaps matching TRBD1 (6 bases). The CDR3 consists of 14 residues. Germline V lookup: CDR1 KGHSH, CDR2 LQKENI. V lost 5 bases and J 0 bases, leaving 10 bases between the germline ends. The chain's CDR3 is CASSSGHLNTEAFF. CDR3 in DNA: TGTGCCAGCTCATCGGGACACTTGAACACTGAAGCTTTCTTT.

The V and J genes are TRBV6-5 and TRBJ2-1, with TRBD2 identical over 7 bases. CDR1 is MNHEY, CDR2 SVGAGI, per germline. With 4 bases clipped from V and 5 bases from J, the junction kept 11 bases outside the gene matches. The length of the CDR3 is 16 residues. The CDR3 sequence is CASSFGRWGGNNEQFF. The CDR3 DNA follows: TGTGCCAGCAGTTTCGGGCGATGGGGGGGGAACAATGAGCAGTTCTTC.

The chain links TRBV7-9 to TRBJ1-2, with D perhaps TRBD1 (5 bases). The ends were cut back, 1 base at V and 2 bases at J, with 14 bases in the middle. Germline assignment: CDR1 SEHNR and CDR2 FQNEAQ (reference sequence). This CDR3 has 16 residues. CDR3 amino acids: CASSLVGVEGNYGYTF. CDR3 DNA sequence: TGTGCCAGCAGCTTAGTAGGGGTGGAAGGGAACTATGGCTACACCTTC.

V and J are TRBV6-5 and TRBJ1-1, with D possibly TRBD1 on 5 matching bases. The CDR3 is 14 amino acids. The germline CDR1 and CDR2 sequences are MNHEY and SVGAGI. Trimming shortened V by 4 bases and J by 0 bases, and 9 bases separated the two germline ends. The CDR3 reads CASSFKGLNTEAFF. The DNA of the CDR3 is TGTGCCAGCAGTTTTAAGGGGTTGAACACTGAAGCTTTCTTT.

V and J are TRBV7-9 and TRBJ1-1; tentative D call: TRBD1 (6 bases). This CDR3 is 11 amino acids long. Between the trimmed V and J ends, which lost 8 bases and 5 bases, there was a span of 9 bases. Germline lookup yields CDR1 SEHNR and CDR2 FQNEAQ (reference sequence). The CDR3 bases are TGTGCCAGCGAGGGGGTTACTGAAGCTTTCTTT. Protein product: CASEGVTEAFF.

This clone was seen a handful of times. The J gene is TRBJ2-6, the V gene TRBV23-1, with 7 positions matching TRBD1. TRBV23-1 qualifies as an ORF whose function is uncertain. The V segment lost 8 bases and the J segment 4 bases; nucleotides outside the gene matches: 20. There are 19 residues in the CDR3. The CDR3 DNA follows: TGCGCCAGCCCTCGTAGGGGGCGCAAGAAGAAAGTCGGGGCCAACGTCCTGACTTTC. As protein: CASPRRGRKKKVGANVLTF.

The gene calls are TRBV5-1 and TRBJ1-1; D uncertain. Trimming took 0 bases from V and 0 from J, leaving 12 bases between them. This CDR3 comprises 16 residues. The germline CDR1 and CDR2 sequences are SGHRS and YFSETQ. DNA of the CDR3: TGCGCCAGCAGCTTGGATGAGGTGCGACTGAACACTGAAGCTTTCTTT. Its translation is CASSLDEVRLNTEAFF.

This clone has only one observation. The chain has TRBV21-1 and TRBJ2-1; the D call TRBD2 from the table was never checked on the DNA. TRBV21-1 is a recognized pseudogene. The CDR3 is 16 amino acids. CDR3: CASSKVPAEYYNEQFF. The CDR3 DNA sequence: TGTGCCAGCAGCAAAGTCCCAGCGGAGTACTACAATGAGCAGTTCTTC.

A few counts support this clone. J is TRBJ2-7 and V is TRBV6-1; D unclear. Per the germline V gene, CDR1 is MNHNS and CDR2 is SASEGT. CDR3 size: 13 residues. The V and J ends lost 5 bases and 3 bases respectively, with 11 bases between them. This CDR3 is CASSLSTVYEQYF. DNA of the CDR3: TGTGCCAGCAGTCTTAGCACGGTCTACGAGCAGTACTTC.

V gene TRBV7-2 combines with J gene TRBJ2-4; TRBD2 agrees at 7 bases. The ends lost 5 bases at V and 4 bases at J; junction bases unmatched: 8. This CDR3 contains 15 residues. Looked up from germline, CDR1 is SGHTA and CDR2 is FQGNSA. CDR3 sequence (DNA): TGTGCCAGCAGCACTACTAGGGAGGGTAAAAACATTCAGTACTTC. Translation: CASSTTREGKNIQYF. The full variable domain, with the rest looked up from reference TRBV7-2 and TRBJ2-4, is GAGVSQSPSNKVTEKGKDVELRCDPISGHTALYWYRQSLGQGLEFLIYFQGNSAPDKSGLPSDRFSAERTGGSVSTLTIQRTQQEDSAVYLCASSTTREGKNIQYFGAGTRLSVL.

V gene TRBV19 combines with J gene TRBJ2-7, with TRBD2 as a possible D gene (6 bases). V lost 5 bases, J lost 0 bases, and 17 bases lay in between. This CDR3 comprises 16 residues. Germline V gene lookup returns CDR1 LNHDA and CDR2 SQIVND (reference sequence). In nucleotides, the CDR3 is TGTGCCAGTAGTCCAGGACTCCAGCGGGCCTCCTACGAGCAGTACTTC. Protein sequence: CASSPGLQRASYEQYF.

This clone was detected once. The rearrangement joins TRBV7-6 to TRBJ2-5; 7 bases are shared with TRBD1. CDR1 SGHVS and CDR2 FNYEAQ come from the germline V gene. This CDR3 region has 15 residues. Losses at the gene ends were 5 bases for V and 4 bases for J; bases not matched to a gene: 10. CDR3 region: CASSLLRQGGETQYF. CDR3 coding DNA: TGTGCCAGCAGCCTCCTACGACAGGGCGGAGAGACCCAGTACTTC. Variable domain in full (rest from reference TRBV7-6 and TRBJ2-5): GAGVSQSPRYKVTKRGQDVALRCDPISGHVSLYWYRQALGQGPEFLTYFNYEAQQDKSGLPNDRFSAERPEGSISTLTIQRTEQRDSAMYRCASSLLRQGGETQYFGPGTRLLVL.

This clone was counted only a few times. This chain connects TRBV4-3 to TRBJ2-7; possibly TRBD2 for D (6 bases). Trimming removed 2 bases from V and 0 bases from J, with 11 bases in between. Germline CDR1 and CDR2: LGHNA and YSLEER. CDR3 length: 15 residues. CDR3 protein: CASSQLSGYSYEQYF. Here the CDR3 DNA reads TGCGCCAGCAGCCAACTGAGCGGGTACTCCTACGAGCAGTACTTC.

The chain links TRBV25-1 to TRBJ2-7; D unclear. The CDR3 has 13 residues. V lost 3 bases, J lost 0 bases, and 6 bases lay in between. The germline CDR1 and CDR2 sequences are MGHDK and SYGVNS. In DNA, the CDR3 is TGTGCCAGCAGTGATTTGAGCTCCTACGAGCAGTACTTC. Translating it yields CASSDLSSYEQYF.

The gene calls are TRBV30 and TRBJ2-2; TRBD2 matches at 15 bases. The CDR3 is 16 residues long. The germline V gene has CDR1 GTSNPN and CDR2 SVGIG (reference sequence). Losses at the gene ends were 4 bases for V and 6 bases for J; bases not matched to a gene: 6. CDR3: CAWIGGTSGRSGELFF. Here the CDR3 DNA reads TGTGCCTGGATTGGTGGGACTAGCGGGAGGTCCGGGGAGCTGTTTTTT. The whole variable domain, filled in from reference TRBV30 and TRBJ2-2, reads SQTIHQWPATLVQPVGSPLSLECTVEGTSNPNLYWYRQAAGRGLQLLFYSVGIGQISSEVPQNLSASRPQDRQFILSSKKLLLSDSGFYLCAWIGGTSGRSGELFFGEGSRLTVL.

J is TRBJ1-4 and V is TRBV5-5, with D possibly being TRBD1 (6 bases). The CDR3 covers 17 residues. Trimming removed 1 base from V and 0 bases from J, with 13 bases in between. CDR1 SGHKS and CDR2 YYEKEE come from the germline V gene (reference sequence). In DNA form, the CDR3 reads TGTGCCAGCAGCTTGTTTGGGGGCCGTGCAACTAATGAAAAACTGTTTTTT. Its protein product is CASSLFGGRATNEKLFF.

The chain links TRBV19 to TRBJ2-1; TRBD1 agrees at 11 bases. The CDR3 loop spans 15 amino acids. Germline V lookup: CDR1 LNHDA, CDR2 SQIVND (reference sequence). V lost 3 bases to trimming and J lost 7 bases; unmatched junction nucleotides: 5. This CDR3 is CASSILGQGVNEQFF. The CDR3 DNA is TGTGCCAGTAGTATCCTGGGACAGGGGGTTAATGAGCAGTTCTTC.

V is TRBV9 and J is TRBJ2-7, with TRBD1 matching over 7 bases. J was trimmed by 0 bases and V by 6 bases; bases with no gene match: 6. Germline-derived CDR1 and CDR2 are SGDLS and YYNGEE. This CDR3 is built from 14 residues. The CDR3: CASNLRGSSYEQYF. CDR3 coding DNA: TGTGCCAGCAACCTCAGGGGGAGCTCCTACGAGCAGTACTTC.